Listed below are T cell receptor beta chains from one sample, sequenced in a study of blood T cells in healthy people across ages. TCRdb processed the 5' RACE reads anew with MiXCR; each CDR3 protein has one entry. The sample consists of about 640,000 distinct CDR3 sequences, approximately 30% of them appearing once. The sample consisted of blood. The receptors here all came from an elderly woman in good health. Each CDR3 is given with its conserved first and last residue. D genes are given only for firm matches. The size field is filled for only some rows; it gives once, few, many or a size class.

>TRBJ2-5|TRBV6-2/TRBV6-3|few|NA
TGTGCCAGCAGTCGAACGAATGAGCAGTACTTC
CASSRTNEQYF
>TRBJ2-4|TRBV12-5|many|TRBD2
TGTGCTAGTGGTTTAGGGACTAGCGGGGGAATAGCCAAAAACATTCAGTACTTC
CASGLGTSGGIAKNIQYF
>TRBJ1-1|TRBV25-1|many|NA
TGTGCCAGCAGCCCGCGGGTAGGAGGGGACACTGAAGCTTTCTTT
CASSPRVGGDTEAFF
>TRBJ2-7|TRBV20-1|many|TRBD1
TGCAGTGCTCCCGGACAGGCCTCCTACGAGCAGTACTTC
CSAPGQASYEQYF
>TRBJ1-2|TRBV7-9|few|NA
TGTGCCAGCAGCCCCGCTGGAGGGGGAGGTGACTATGGCTACACCTTC
CASSPAGGGGDYGYTF
>TRBJ2-1|TRBV6-2/TRBV6-3|few|NA
TGTGCCAGCAGTTACGCCCGGAGTGGCTATGAGCAGTTCTTC
CASSYARSGYEQFF
>TRBJ1-2|TRBV9|NA|NA
TGTGCCAGCAGCGCGCTCGACATCGGAATTAACTATGGCTACACCTTC
CASSALDIGINYGYTF
>TRBJ2-1|TRBV20-1|many|TRBD2
TGCAGTGCTCCGCCGGGAGGGGTAAGGAATGAGCAGTTCTTC
CSAPPGGVRNEQFF
>TRBJ2-7|TRBV28|NA|NA
TGTGCCAGCAGTTTTGGACAATACGAGCAGTACTTC
CASSFGQYEQYF
>TRBJ2-1|TRBV9|many|TRBD1
TGTGCCAGCAGCTCCGGGACAGGGGCCTACAATGAGCAGTTCTTC
CASSSGTGAYNEQFF
>TRBJ2-5|TRBV5-1|many|TRBD2
TGCGCCAGCAGCCGCGGGCTAGCGGGGGGACAAGAGACCCAGTACTTC
CASSRGLAGGQETQYF
>TRBJ2-5|TRBV6-1|few|NA
TGTGCCAGCATCAGAGGGGGGGGCAATGAGCAGTACTTC
CASIRGGGNEQYF
>TRBJ2-2|TRBV4-2|many|TRBD1
TGTGCCAGCAGCTATACAGGGGTGAGCACCGGGGAGCTGTTTTTT
CASSYTGVSTGELFF
>TRBJ2-2|TRBV27|few|TRBD1
TGTGCCAGCAGTGACGACAGGGGGCACACCGGGGAGCTGTTTTTT
CASSDDRGHTGELFF
>TRBJ2-5|TRBV30|NA|TRBD1
TGTGCCCGGAGTCCTCGACAGGGTTGGAGAGAGACCCAGTACTTC
CARSPRQGWRETQYF
>TRBJ2-3|TRBV3-1|NA|TRBD2
TGTGCCAGCAGCCTCCGGGGGGGGCCGGATACGCGGTATTTT
CASSLRGGPDTRYF
>TRBJ2-5|TRBV6-6|few|TRBD1
TGTGCCAGCAGGGGGATCGACAGGGCCAGGTATGGAGAGACCCAGTACTTC
CASRGIDRARYGETQYF
>TRBJ2-7|TRBV10-1|NA|TRBD1
TGCGCCAGCGGCGACAGGGGGGATATGAACGAGCAGTACTTC
CASGDRGDMNEQYF
>TRBJ1-2|TRBV7-2|many|TRBD1
TGTGCCAGCAGCTTAGACGGTCCCGACAGGGTCCCACCTAGGGGCGGCTACACCTTC
CASSLDGPDRVPPRGGYTF
>TRBJ1-3|TRBV27|NA|TRBD1
TGTGCCAGCACCCGTACTGGGACAGGGGGCGTAATCGGAAACACCATATATTTT
CASTRTGTGGVIGNTIYF
>TRBJ2-7|TRBV20-1|NA|NA
TGCAGTGCTCCCCCCGGGGAGGGGGCCTCCTACGAGCAGTACTTC
CSAPPGEGASYEQYF
>TRBJ2-1|TRBV6-2/TRBV6-3|few|NA
TGTGCCAGCAGCCGCGGGGCTAGACCTTACAATGAGCAGTTCTTC
CASSRGARPYNEQFF
>TRBJ2-5|TRBV28|NA|NA
TGTGCCACCAGTGATGTAGGAATTCAAGAGACCCAGTACTTC
CATSDVGIQETQYF
>TRBJ2-1|TRBV9|few|TRBD2
TGTGCCAGCAGCGTAGCCGCCGGGACTAACTTGAACAATGAGCAGTTCTTC
CASSVAAGTNLNNEQFF
>TRBJ2-3|TRBV12-3/TRBV12-4|NA|TRBD2
TGTGCCAGTCGAATAGCGGGAGTGACAGATACGCAGTATTTT
CASRIAGVTDTQYF
>TRBJ2-5|TRBV24-1|NA|TRBD1
TGTGCCACCAGTGAACAGGGACAGGGAAAGACCCAGTACTTC
CATSEQGQGKTQYF
>TRBJ2-1|TRBV4-3|many|TRBD2
TGCGCCAGCAGCCAAGAGTTGAGCGGGGGGAGGTATGAGCAGTTCTTC
CASSQELSGGRYEQFF
>TRBJ2-1|TRBV20-1|NA|TRBD2
TGCAGTGCTTCCGCCCTCTCCGGAGAACTAGCGGTATCCTACAATGAGCAGTTCTTC
CSASALSGELAVSYNEQFF
>TRBJ1-1|TRBV4-1|few|TRBD1
TGCGCCAGCAGCACAAGGACAGGGATCGCTGAAGCTTTCTTT
CASSTRTGIAEAFF
>TRBJ1-4|TRBV15|many|NA
TGTGCCACCAGCAGAGATCGGTCTCGAGGCGATGAAAAACTGTTTTTT
CATSRDRSRGDEKLFF
>TRBJ2-2|TRBV20-1|few|TRBD2
TGCAGTGCTAGCGGACTAGCGGGTGGCACCGGGGAGCTGTTTTTT
CSASGLAGGTGELFF
>TRBJ2-5|TRBV6-2/TRBV6-3|few|NA
TGTGCCAGCAGTTATGACTACCAGGCGGAGAGGGAGCAGTACTTC
CASSYDYQAEREQYF
>TRBJ2-7|TRBV10-3|NA|TRBD2
TGTGCCATCAGTGCTAGCGGGGGGCACGAGCAGTACTTC
CAISASGGHEQYF
>TRBJ2-1|TRBV7-7|many|TRBD1
TGTGCCAGCAGCTTAGCGAACCCGACAGGGAAGGGGCAGTTCTTC
CASSLANPTGKGQFF
>TRBJ1-4|TRBV18|NA|NA
TGTGCCAGCTCACCACCGGCGAGGGAAAAACTGTTTTTT
CASSPPAREKLFF
>TRBJ2-1|TRBV7-9|NA|TRBD2
TGTGCCAGCAGCATGGTAGCGGGGGGGCAGGATGAGCAGTTCTTC
CASSMVAGGQDEQFF
>TRBJ2-3|TRBV27|NA|NA
TGTGCCAGCAGTTTTTTGAGCACAGATACGCAGTATTTT
CASSFLSTDTQYF
>TRBJ2-7|TRBV27|once|TRBD2
TGTGCCAGCATCCTTCGGCTAGCGGGAGGGTACGAGCAGTACTTC
CASILRLAGGYEQYF
>TRBJ2-7|TRBV20-1|many|NA
TGCAGTGCTAGAGCCAGGGTGGGGGTGAACGAGCAGTACTTC
CSARARVGVNEQYF
>TRBJ2-7|TRBV28|many|NA
TGTGCCAGCAGCTGGCCTCCGGGACGGATGCGAAGCCCAAGCTCCTACGAGCAGTACTTC
CASSWPPGRMRSPSSYEQYF
>TRBJ1-5|TRBV5-1|NA|NA
TGCGCCAGCAGCTCGGACGGTTTCAATCAGCCCCAGCATTTT
CASSSDGFNQPQHF
>TRBJ1-4|TRBV7-6|NA|NA
TGTGCCAGCAGCTTAGGGGCGGAGAATGAAAAACTGTTTTTT
CASSLGAENEKLFF
>TRBJ2-7|TRBV15|many|TRBD1
TGTGCCACCAGCAGAAGTCCGGGACAGGGACGATACGAGCAGTACTTC
CATSRSPGQGRYEQYF
>TRBJ1-1|TRBV27|NA|TRBD1
TGTGCCAGCGCAGGACAGGGCGAAAAAGCTTTCTTT
CASAGQGEKAFF
>TRBJ2-7|TRBV9|many|TRBD2
TGTGCCAGCAGCTACGCCCCAGCGGGAGTATACGAGCAGTACTTC
CASSYAPAGVYEQYF
>TRBJ1-1|TRBV20-1|NA|NA
TGCAGTGCCCGAGGGGCGGTGGGTACTAAAGCTTTCTTT
CSARGAVGTKAFF
>TRBJ2-5|TRBV20-1|many|NA
TGCAGTGCCCACCCGGGGAATCAAGAGACCCAGTACTTC
CSAHPGNQETQYF
>TRBJ2-1|TRBV28|many|NA
TGTGCCAGCAGTTTATTGGGCACGAGCTCCTACAATGAGCAGTTCTTC
CASSLLGTSSYNEQFF
>TRBJ1-2|TRBV15|many|NA
TGTGCCACCAGCGAACGGTACTATGGCTACACCTTC
CATSERYYGYTF